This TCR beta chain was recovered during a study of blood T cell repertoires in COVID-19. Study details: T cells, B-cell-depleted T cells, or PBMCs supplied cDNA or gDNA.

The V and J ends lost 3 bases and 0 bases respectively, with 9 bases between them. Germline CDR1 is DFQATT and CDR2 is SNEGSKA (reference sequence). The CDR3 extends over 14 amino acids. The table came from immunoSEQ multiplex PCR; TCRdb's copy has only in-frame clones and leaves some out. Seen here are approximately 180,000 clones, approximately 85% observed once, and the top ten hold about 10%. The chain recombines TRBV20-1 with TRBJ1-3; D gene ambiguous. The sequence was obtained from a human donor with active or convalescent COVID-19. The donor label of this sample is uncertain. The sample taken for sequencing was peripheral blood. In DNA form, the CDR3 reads TGCAGTGCTAGTATCCCAAACTCTGGAAACACCATATATTTT. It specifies CSASIPNSGNTIYF.